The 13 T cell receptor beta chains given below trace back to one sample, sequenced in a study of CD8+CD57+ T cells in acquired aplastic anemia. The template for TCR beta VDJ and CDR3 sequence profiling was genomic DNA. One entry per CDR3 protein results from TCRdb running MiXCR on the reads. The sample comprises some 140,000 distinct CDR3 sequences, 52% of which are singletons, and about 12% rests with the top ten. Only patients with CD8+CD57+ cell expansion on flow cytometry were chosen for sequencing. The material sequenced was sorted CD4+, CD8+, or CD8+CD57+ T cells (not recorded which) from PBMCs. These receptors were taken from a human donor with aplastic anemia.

The CDR3 here is CASSYRLGDYEQYF. The CDR3 bases are TGTGCCAGCAGCTATAGACTGGGGGACTACGAGCAGTACTTC. The chain is built from TRBV7-6 and TRBJ2-7; D might be TRBD1 or TRBD2, each matching 5 bases. The CDR3 runs to 14 residues. Germline CDR1 is SGHVS and CDR2 is FNYEAQ. Trimming took 4 bases from V and 3 from J, leaving 13 bases between them.

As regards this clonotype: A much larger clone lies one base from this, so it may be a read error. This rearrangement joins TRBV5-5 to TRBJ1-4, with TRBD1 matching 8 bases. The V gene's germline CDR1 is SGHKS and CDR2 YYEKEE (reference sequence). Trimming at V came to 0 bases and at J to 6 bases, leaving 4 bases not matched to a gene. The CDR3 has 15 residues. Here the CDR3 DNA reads TGTGCCAGCAGCTTGGACGTGACAGGGGATGAAAAACTGTTTTTT. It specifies CASSLDVTGDEKLFF.

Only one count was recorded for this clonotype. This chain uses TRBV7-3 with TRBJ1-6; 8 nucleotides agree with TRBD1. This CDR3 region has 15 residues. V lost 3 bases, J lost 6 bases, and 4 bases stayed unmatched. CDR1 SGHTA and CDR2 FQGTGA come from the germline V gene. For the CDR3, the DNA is TGTGCCAGCAGCTTGCAGGGGGCCAGTAATTCACCCCTCCACTTT. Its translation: CASSLQGASNSPLHF. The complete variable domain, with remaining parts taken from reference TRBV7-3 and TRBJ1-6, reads GAGVSQTPSNKVTEKGKYVELRCDPISGHTALYWYRQSLGQGPEFLIYFQGTGAADDSGLPNDRFFAVRPEGSVSTLKIQRTERGDSAVYLCASSLQGASNSPLHFGNGTRLTVT.

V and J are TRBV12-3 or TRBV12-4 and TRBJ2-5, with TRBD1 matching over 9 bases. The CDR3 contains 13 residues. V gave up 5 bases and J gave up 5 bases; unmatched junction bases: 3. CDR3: CASSGDRVETQYF. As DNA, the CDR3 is TGTGCCAGCAGTGGGGACAGGGTGGAGACCCAGTACTTC.

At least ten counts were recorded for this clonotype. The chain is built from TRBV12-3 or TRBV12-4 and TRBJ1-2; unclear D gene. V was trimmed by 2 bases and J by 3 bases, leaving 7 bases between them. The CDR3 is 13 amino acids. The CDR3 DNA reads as TGTGCCAGCAGTTTATTCGCGGACTATGGCTACACCTTC. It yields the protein CASSLFADYGYTF.

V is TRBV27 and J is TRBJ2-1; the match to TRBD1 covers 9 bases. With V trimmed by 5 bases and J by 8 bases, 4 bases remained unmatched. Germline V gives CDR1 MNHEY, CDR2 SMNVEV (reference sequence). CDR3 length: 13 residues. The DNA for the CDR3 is TGTGCCAGCAGTCTGGACAGGGGTTATGAGCAGTTCTTC. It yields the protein CASSLDRGYEQFF.

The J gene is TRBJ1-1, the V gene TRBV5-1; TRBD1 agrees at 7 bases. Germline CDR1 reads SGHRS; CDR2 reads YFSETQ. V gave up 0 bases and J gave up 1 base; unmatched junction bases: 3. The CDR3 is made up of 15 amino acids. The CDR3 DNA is TGCGCCAGCAGCTTGGCCGGACAGGAGAACACTGAAGCTTTCTTT. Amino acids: CASSLAGQENTEAFF.

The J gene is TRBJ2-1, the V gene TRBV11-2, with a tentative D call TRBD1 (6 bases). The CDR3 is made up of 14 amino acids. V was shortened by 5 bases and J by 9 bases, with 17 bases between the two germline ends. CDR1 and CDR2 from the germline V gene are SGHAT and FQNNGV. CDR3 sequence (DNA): TGTGCCAGCAGCCCGTCCGGGACACGGGGTGAGCAGTTCTTC. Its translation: CASSPSGTRGEQFF.

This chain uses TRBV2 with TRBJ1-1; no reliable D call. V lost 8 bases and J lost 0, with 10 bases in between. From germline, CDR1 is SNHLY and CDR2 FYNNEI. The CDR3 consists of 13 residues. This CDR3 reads CASGEVMNTEAFF. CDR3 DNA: TGTGCCAGCGGGGAGGTTATGAACACTGAAGCTTTCTTT.

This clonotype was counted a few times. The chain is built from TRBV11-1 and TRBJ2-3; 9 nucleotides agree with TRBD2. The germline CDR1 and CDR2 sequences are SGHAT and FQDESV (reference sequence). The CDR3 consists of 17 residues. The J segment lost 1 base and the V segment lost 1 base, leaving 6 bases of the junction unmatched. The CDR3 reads CASSLDPPSGGTDTQYF. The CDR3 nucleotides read TGTGCCAGCAGCTTAGACCCTCCTAGCGGGGGCACAGATACGCAGTATTTT.

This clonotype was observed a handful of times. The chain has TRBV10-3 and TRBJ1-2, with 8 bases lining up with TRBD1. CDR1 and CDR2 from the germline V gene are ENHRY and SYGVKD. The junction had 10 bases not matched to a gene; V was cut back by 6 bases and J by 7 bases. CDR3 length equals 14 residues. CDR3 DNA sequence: TGTGCCATCAGGACGCAGGGGGCAATCGGTGGCTACACCTTC. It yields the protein CAIRTQGAIGGYTF.

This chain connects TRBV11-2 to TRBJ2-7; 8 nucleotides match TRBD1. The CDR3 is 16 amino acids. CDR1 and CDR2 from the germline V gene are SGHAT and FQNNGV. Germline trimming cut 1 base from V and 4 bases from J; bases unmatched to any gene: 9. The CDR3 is CASSLGGRGLPYEQYF. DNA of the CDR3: TGTGCCAGCAGCTTAGGTGGCAGGGGGCTTCCTTACGAGCAGTACTTC.

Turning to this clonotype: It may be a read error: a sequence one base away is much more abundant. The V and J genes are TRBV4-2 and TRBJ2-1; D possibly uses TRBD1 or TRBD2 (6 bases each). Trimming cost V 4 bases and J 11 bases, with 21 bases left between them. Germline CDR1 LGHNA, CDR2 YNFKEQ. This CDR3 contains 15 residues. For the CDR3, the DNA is TGTGCCAGCAGCCCCCGGGGGCCCCAACGCTCTCAGCAGTTCTTC. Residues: CASSPRGPQRSQQFF.